This T cell receptor (beta chain) was profiled in a study of T cells in Graves' hyperthyroidism and ophthalmopathy (dated by TCRdb to the late 2010s). Broadly, across the study: Peripheral blood was sampled at the time of initial diagnosis, prior to any treatment. To identify TCR V-J signatures that set the groups apart, the researchers used a discovery cohort of about a hundred patients, made up of fewer than 50 with Graves' ophthalmopathy and about 55 with stable Graves' hyperthyroidism. Prospective prediction of ophthalmopathy was tested in an independent validation cohort consisting of under 20 hyperthyroidism patients and more than 15 patients who later progressed to ophthalmopathy. The 85 to 100 discovery patients were randomly split 7:3 into training and test sets. The study also compared thyroid tissue and blood T-cell repertoires from several Graves' hyperthyroidism patients. After sampling, hyperthyroidism patients received methimazole starting at 30 mg daily, and ophthalmopathy patients received high-dose intravenous methylprednisolone. According to the paper, TCR Vbeta CDR3 sequencing was carried out on 120 to 150 peripheral blood samples, which came from 40 to 45 ophthalmopathy, under 80 hyperthyroidism and roughly 17 progressor patients.

The TCR beta CDR3 regions were amplified from the RNA transcripts. A first-round RT-PCR of the TCR CDR3 used the HTBI primer set with the Qiagen OneStep RT-PCR kit. Libraries were constructed in a second round of multiplex PCR, after which size selection and purification were performed. The libraries were sequenced on an Illumina HiSeq2000 using paired-end 100 bp reads. On the authors' methods: SOAPnuke was used to process the raw data, throwing out any read that contained adapters or uncalled bases, had a mean Phred below 15, or lacked an exact constant-primer or identifier match. High-quality paired reads were merged using COPE v1.2.5, and each unique nucleotide sequence was defined as a clonotype. Clonotypes were aligned to IMGT TRBV, TRBD and TRBJ reference segments using MiTCR v1.1. Only V-J combinations with frequency above 0.0001, covering 99% to 99.2% of repertoires, were analysed. The TCS score was defined as the ratio of F50 (clonal expansion) to E x V (chaos), calculated using BLOSUM62-based TCRdist between CDR3 peptides within each V-J. Welch's t-statistics and random forest reduced several hundred V-J features to 13, which were used in a naive Bayes classifier (R e1071). Clones were called with MiXCR by TCRdb after fastp trimmed the public reads at Q25, and only in-frame beta chains were retained. Duplicate CDR3 protein sequences are folded into a single record with the most common DNA and genes. None of the V and J calls come from the authors' own analysis; TCRdb made them. This sample gives roughly 200,000 distinct CDR3 sequences in total; 15% to 20% of them show up just once. The ten largest make up around 43% of the sample.

On the study overall, not on this receptor specifically: Ophthalmopathy was separated from stable hyperthyroidism by a 13 V-J signature model, with over 85% sensitivity and about 84% specificity obtained in cross-validation and 80%/75% obtained in testing. In validation, the model predicted progression to ophthalmopathy with just under 71% sensitivity and around 72% specificity, a median of roughly seven months before onset. Sample size was not statistically predetermined, and investigators were not blinded to group allocation. Blood samples also contained most of the expanded thyroid clonotypes (frequency above 0.001), which suggests that blood repertoires may reflect thyroid immune responses.

Stable Graves' hyperthyroidism was defined as no progression to ophthalmopathy during 18 months of follow-up. The hyperthyroidism patients were between 18 and 65 years old and newly diagnosed, with a disease duration of less than 2 months. Any patient with an uncontrolled infection, another autoimmune disease, pregnancy or lactation was excluded. Clinical symptoms, serum thyroxine and TRAb, thyroid ultrasound, and orbital computed tomography formed the basis for the diagnoses. Ficoll-Paque density gradient centrifugation was used to isolate PBMCs from approximately 10 ml of fresh peripheral blood. Total RNA was extracted with Trizol reagent, and quality was checked on an Agilent 2100 Bioanalyzer. This clonotype was detected ten times or more. Its recognized antigen is unknown. Base-call qualities are not available, and no considerably larger clone is one nucleotide away. Deletion took 6 bases off V and 6 bases off J, with a span of 21 bases between the germline ends. The cysteine opens and the phenylalanine closes a CDR3 of 15 amino acids. CDR3 DNA only is kept here, 45 bases in frame from base 1. CDR1 and CDR2 (SGHAT, FQNNGV) derive from the germline V gene.

Recombination linked TRBV11-2 to TRBJ2-7, with the D gene not clear enough to name. Sequenced input: blood. The origin of this receptor is a man aged 40-49 years with Graves' hyperthyroidism. The bases are TGTGCCAGCAGTGTCCCGGCCCAGTTAGGTCTCGAGCAGTACTTC. This codes for CASSVPAQLGLEQYF.